This is a list of T cell receptor beta chains from one sample in a study of control samples from healthy donors and cancer patients. Clones were read by immunoSEQ multiplex PCR, and TCRdb kept only the in-frame ones, dropping some. The sample lists tens of thousands of clones, 90% to 95% seen once, with more than 10% in the top ten. The sample consisted of PBMCs. Receptor source: a man between 45 and 60 years old with lung cancer. Both conserved end residues are part of each CDR3. D genes are given only for firm matches.

TRBD1,TRBJ1-3,TRBV7-6,TGTGCCAGCAGCCAAGGACAGGGTGGGGGAAACACCATATATTTT,CASSQGQGGGNTIYF
TRBD1,TRBJ1-2,TRBV18,TGTGCCAGCTCACCTCTTAGCGGACAGGGAGAAGCCTATGGCTACACCTTC,CASSPLSGQGEAYGYTF
.,TRBJ2-3,TRBV27,TGTGCCAGCAGTTTATATGGGGATACGCAGTATTTT,CASSLYGDTQYF
.,TRBJ1-2,TRBV2,TGTGCCAGCAGACGACTTCGTGGCGACTATGGCTACACCTTC,CASRRLRGDYGYTF
.,TRBJ1-4,TRBV7-7,TGTGCTAGCAGCCCCGGTGGCGGCTCTAATGAAAAACTGTTTTTT,CASSPGGGSNEKLFF
.,TRBJ1-1,TRBV5-1,TGCGCCAGCAGCTCGATCGGCCAGAACACTGAAGCTTTCTTT,CASSSIGQNTEAFF
TRBD2,TRBJ2-5,TRBV12-5,TGTGCTAGTGGCCTTTTTAGCGGGGACCAAGAGACCCAGTACTTC,CASGLFSGDQETQYF
.,TRBJ2-7,TRBV18,TGTGCCAGCTCACCATCGATGGACGAGCAGTACTTC,CASSPSMDEQYF
.,TRBJ1-4,TRBV2,TGTGCCAGCAGTGAAGAGGGGGTGACAACTAATGAAAAACTGTTTTTT,CASSEEGVTTNEKLFF
TRBD2,TRBJ2-5,TRBV19,TGTGCCAGTAGTGAGGCGGGGAGGGGGACCCAGTACTTC,CASSEAGRGTQYF
.,TRBJ2-3,TRBV5-1,TGCGCCAGCAGCTTGGCCCCCCAATCACCCACAGATACGCAGTATTTT,CASSLAPQSPTDTQYF
.,TRBJ2-7,TRBV6-4,TGTGCCGAGGACACCCCAAAGTTC,CAEDTPKF
TRBD1,TRBJ2-7,TRBV5-6,TGTGCCAGCAGAAGACAGGGTTGGGAGCAGTACTTC,CASRRQGWEQYF
.,TRBJ2-5,TRBV7-9,TGTGCCAGCAGCCCCCGGGGGGCCTCCCAAGAGACCCAGTACTTC,CASSPRGASQETQYF
.,TRBJ1-4,TRBV6-5,TGTGCCAGCAGTTACAGCGATGGAAATGAAAAACTGTTTTTT,CASSYSDGNEKLFF
.,TRBJ1-6,TRBV19,TGTGCCAGTAGTATAGTAAGCGGACAGCGCCTCCACTTT,CASSIVSGQRLHF
.,TRBJ1-5,TRBV30,TGTGCCTGGAGTGTACGGGTCGACAGGTTCGGCAATCAGCCCCAGCATTTT,CAWSVRVDRFGNQPQHF
TRBD1,TRBJ2-3,TRBV2,TGTGCCAGCAGTGTAGGGGGCCGGGTTGATACGCAGTATTTT,CASSVGGRVDTQYF
TRBD1,TRBJ1-1,TRBV18,TGTGCCAGCTCACCACGCAGGGGGCGTATCACTGAAGCTTTCTTT,CASSPRRGRITEAFF
TRBD1,TRBJ2-5,TRBV7-2,TGTGCCAGCAGCTTCCAAGGGACAGTAAAAGAGACCCAGTACTTC,CASSFQGTVKETQYF
.,TRBJ1-1,TRBV6-5,TGTGCCAGCGAAGTATCGGGACGGCCCTTCACTGAAGCTTTCTTT,CASEVSGRPFTEAFF
TRBD2,TRBJ2-1,TRBV6-1,TGTGCCAGCAGTGAAGATCTAGCGGGGTTGTTCTTC,CASSEDLAGLFF
TRBD2,TRBJ2-1,TRBV6-2/TRBV6-3,TGTGCCAGCAGCCGCAGGAGCGGGATTCTAAAAGTCTCCAATGAGCAGTTCTTC,CASSRRSGILKVSNEQFF
.,TRBJ2-7,TRBV6-2/TRBV6-3,TGTGCCAGCGGTTTAGTTGAGGACGAGCAGTACTTC,CASGLVEDEQYF
.,TRBJ2-7,TRBV19,TGTGCCAGTAGTAACGGGGGTTCCTACGAGCAGTACTTC,CASSNGGSYEQYF
TRBD1,TRBJ1-1,TRBV6-5,TGTGCCAGCAGTTGGGACAGGGGATCCACTGAAGCTTTCTTT,CASSWDRGSTEAFF
.,TRBJ2-1,TRBV6-2/TRBV6-3,TGTGCCAGCAGTTACTCGACGACAGGCCTAACCTACAATGAGCAGTTCTTC,CASSYSTTGLTYNEQFF
.,TRBJ2-7,TRBV19,TGTGCCAGTAGTATGATGTCCATGGGCGCCTACGAGCAGTACTTC,CASSMMSMGAYEQYF
TRBD1,TRBJ2-7,TRBV19,TGTGCCAGTAGTGGGGGACAGTCGGCCTACGAGCAGTACTTC,CASSGGQSAYEQYF